These 8 T cell receptor beta chains originate from one sample sequenced in a study of blood T cells in healthy people across ages (dated by TCRdb to between 2014 and 2017). To prepare the library, 5' RACE was applied. Sequencing relied on an Illumina HiSeq 2500. A second PCR of about 6 to 11 cycles was performed with a sample-barcoded 5' primer and a J-beta primer mix. The public reads were reanalyzed by TCRdb: fastp trimming at Q25, MiXCR alignment, in-frame beta chains only. Records with the same CDR3 protein are collapsed into one entry carrying the most frequent genes and DNA. This sample holds around 650,000 distinct CDR3 sequences; roughly 32% were observed only once. The top ten constitute 15% of the sample. The material sequenced was blood. The origin of the receptors is an elderly woman in good health. Donor details come from another sample of the same person, matched by shared clones.

V gene TRBV20-1 combines with J gene TRBJ1-5, with 10 bases matching TRBD1. The germline gives CDR1 DFQATT, CDR2 SNEGSKA (reference sequence). With 7 bases clipped from V and 11 bases from J, the junction kept 11 bases outside the gene matches. The CDR3 sequence is 13 residues long. The CDR3 nucleotides are TGCAGTGGGATCGGACAGGGGGGGAGGGCCCAGCATTTT. Translating it yields CSGIGQGGRAQHF.

Only a few counts were recorded for this clonotype. The chain recombines TRBV7-2 with TRBJ1-5; tentative D call: TRBD1 (5 bases). With 2 bases removed from V and 7 bases from J, the gap between germline ends came to 15 bases. CDR1 is SGHTA and CDR2 is FQGNSA in the germline V gene. This CDR3 region has 15 residues. The DNA of the CDR3 is TGTGCCAGCAGCTTACTTGGGGGGGTCAGGCAGCCCCAGCATTTT. Protein product: CASSLLGGVRQPQHF.

This clonotype has at least ten counts. The chain combines TRBV7-9 with TRBJ1-2; a weak D match, TRBD1 (5 bases). The ends were cut back, 5 bases at V and 4 bases at J, with 20 bases in the middle. The length of the CDR3 is 16 residues. Germline V gene lookup returns CDR1 SEHNR and CDR2 FQNEAQ (reference sequence). The CDR3 nucleotides are TGTGCCAGCAGCCCGTCATCCTGGGACCTGCGCTATGGCTACACCTTC. Its protein is CASSPSSWDLRYGYTF.

This clonotype came up many times. This chain connects TRBV14 to TRBJ2-2, with D uncertain. V was shortened by 2 bases and J by 5 bases, with 6 bases between the two germline ends. The length of the CDR3 is 13 residues. Germline CDR1 reads SGHDN; CDR2 reads FVKESK. The CDR3: CASSQSRTGELFF. DNA for the CDR3: TGTGCCAGCAGCCAATCAAGAACCGGGGAGCTGTTTTTT.

This clonotype was recorded a few times. This may stem from a read error, because a much larger clone lies one nucleotide away. The chain uses TRBV5-1 and TRBJ2-3; tentative D call: TRBD1 (5 bases). The length of the CDR3 is 14 residues. Germline assignment: CDR1 SGHRS and CDR2 YFSETQ. Here the CDR3 DNA reads TGCGCCAGCAGCGGGGCGTTAAACACAGATAAGCAGTATTTT. Translated: CASSGALNTDKQYF. Variable domain in full (rest from reference TRBV5-1 and TRBJ2-3): KAGVTQTPRYLIKTRGQQVTLSCSPISGHRSVSWYQQTPGQGLQFLFEYFSETQRNKGNFPGRFSGRQFSNSRSEMNVSTLELGDSALYLCASSGALNTDKQYFGPGTRLTVL.

The table lists this clonotype with many counts. The gene calls are TRBV5-1 and TRBJ1-2, with D possibly being TRBD1 (5 bases). Germline-derived CDR1 and CDR2 are SGHRS and YFSETQ. V was cut by 0 bases and J by 8 bases, with 8 bases left in between. This CDR3 contains 12 residues. The CDR3 DNA reads TGCGCCAGCAGCTTGGGGAGGGACGGCTACACCTTC. Its translation is CASSLGRDGYTF.

As to this clonotype: One junction end disagrees with the germline gene, perhaps due to a read error. The V call is TRBV11-2, the J call TRBJ2-2; maybe TRBD2 (5 bases). Germline V lookup: CDR1 SGHAT, CDR2 FQNNGV. This CDR3 is built from 15 residues. The CDR3: CATQRWRVNTGERFF. The CDR3, as DNA: TGTGCCACTCAGCGTTGGCGGGTAAACACCGGGGAGCGGTTTTTT.

This clonotype occurred many times. The rearrangement links TRBV7-2 to TRBJ2-4, with TRBD1 matching 7 bases. J gave up 3 bases and V 1 base, and 9 bases lay outside the gene matches. The CDR3 spans 17 residues. Germline lookup yields CDR1 SGHTA and CDR2 FQGNSA. CDR3 region: CASSLDTAGGDKNIQYF. The CDR3, as DNA: TGTGCCAGCAGCTTAGATACGGCAGGGGGTGACAAAAACATTCAGTACTTC.